This T cell receptor beta chain was sequenced in a study of T cell changes during pregnancy in multiple sclerosis. Germline assignment: CDR1 GTSNPN and CDR2 SVGIG (reference sequence). This CDR3 has 13 amino acids. V lost 0 bases to trimming and J lost 1 base, with 6 bases between them. Sequencing used immunoSEQ multiplex PCR; TCRdb keeps in-frame clones, though not all of them. The profile shows some 40,000 clones, around 89% of them singletons. The chain employs TRBV30 and TRBJ1-1; no clear D. Sequences were derived from CD4+ T cells from peripheral blood mononuclear cells, sampled in the first trimester of pregnancy. The TCR originated in a female donor with multiple sclerosis, enrolled in a pregnancy study. CDR3 bases: TGTGCCTGGAGTGTAGACTCGAACACTGAAGCTTTCTTT. Its protein product is CAWSVDSNTEAFF.